These T cell receptor beta chains were read from a single sample in a study of shared clonotypes between healthy human individuals. The table came from immunoSEQ multiplex PCR; TCRdb's copy has only in-frame clones and leaves some out. This sample has under 850,000 clones, with nearly 95% found just once. Material for sequencing was naive CD8+ T cells sorted from blood. The receptors shown here come from a man aged 25 to 45 in good health. CDR3s leave out the opening cysteine and the closing phenylalanine or tryptophan.

J | V | CDR3
TRBJ2-5 | TRBV27 | ASSFRGRAGETQY
TRBJ1-2 | TRBV6-6 | ASRGEDYT
TRBJ1-3 | TRBV4-1 | ASSQVERSHSGNTIY
TRBJ1-5 | TRBV19 | ASSIELWGGGVNQPQH
TRBJ1-3 | TRBV7-9 | ASSLLGQGASGNTIY
TRBJ1-2 | TRBV5-4 | ASGSGQGVDYGYT
TRBJ2-5 | TRBV6-1 | ASSEASSGVRETQY
TRBJ2-3 | TRBV7-6 | ASSLAREGGSTDTQY
TRBJ1-4 | TRBV4-3 | ASSQAWISDEKLF
TRBJ2-7 | TRBV4-1 | ASSQDSLARRSEQY
TRBJ2-2 | TRBV7-6 | ASSLAGPGELF
TRBJ2-2 | TRBV19 | ASNLAGGNTGELF
TRBJ1-2 | TRBV7-2 | AFPTGPYGYT
TRBJ2-3 | TRBV10-2 | ASSGVRAGVGTDTQY
TRBJ2-5 | TRBV28 | ASIAGDETQY
TRBJ1-2 | TRBV10-3 | AISDQPRGNDYGYT
TRBJ1-4 | TRBV6-1 | ASSEATDPSINEKLF
TRBJ2-2 | TRBV10-1 | ASTTVQGGELF